This T cell receptor beta chain was identified in a study of blood T cell repertoires in COVID-19 (TCRdb year 2020). About the full investigation: Collaborator samples came from the United States, Italy and Spain and covered acute and convalescent phases of COVID-19. Where HLA class I and class II types were available, the types were taken from metadata supplied by the sample provider, not from assay-based typing. A freely available public database, intended as a resource for researchers studying the immune response to SARS-CoV-2, is where the repertoires were released. Samples came from the ongoing ImmuneRACE study (first 160 participants) plus 1,254 subjects from 6 global collaborators. A de-identified subject ID, COVID-19 status, age in years and sex were almost always included in the sample metadata. Deeply sampled blood TCRbeta repertoires from subjects exposed to, actively infected with, or recovered from COVID-19 were included in the dataset. The material from the prospective study consisted of cDNA or gDNA derived from T cells, B-cell-depleted T cells, or PBMCs. The paper as a whole reports these results and caveats: The amount of clinical and demographic metadata varied by source and participant and was provided uncurated.

In Seattle, one collaborating source enrolled patients while the infection was active and tracked those patients longitudinally over the course of disease. Each collaborating institution followed its own protocols to collect whole blood in K2EDTA tubes. For TCRbeta analysis, collaborators shipped samples in one of three forms: frozen whole blood, isolated PBMCs, or DNA extracted from either of those sample types. The immunoSEQ Assay, a bias-controlled multiplex PCR, was used to amplify TCRbeta CDR3 regions from genomic DNA. As for the authors' bioinformatics: The number of nucleated cells in each sample was estimated by amplification of reference gene primers within the assay. Sequence reads were collapsed and filtered to measure the absolute abundance of every unique TCRbeta CDR3 rearrangement. Productive Simpson clonality was computed per sample as the square root of Simpson's diversity index over productive rearrangements. Here the immuneACCESS table is served through TCRdb, limited to in-frame sequences with V and J called. Missing clones are a known gap in these copies; in checked studies unresolved V genes cover under half, and the rest lacks a known reason. V and J calls and clone size follow that table, whereas D and trimming were derived from the DNA. The sample records 60,000 to 90,000 clones, about 88% of which are singletons. The ten largest make up approximately 11% of the sample.

A word on this clone: What this receptor recognizes is not known. It has no much larger one-base neighbor in the sample; base qualities were not kept.

The sample was peripheral blood. The receptor comes from a man aged 55-75 years with COVID-19, enrolled during active disease.

In nucleotides, the sequence is TGCAGCGGTGACAACGTGGCTACTGAAGCTTTCTTT. It encodes CSGDNVATEAFF. This chain is built from TRBV29-1 and TRBJ1-1; the D gene remains uncertain. The germline V gene sets CDR1 to SQVTM and CDR2 to ANQGSEA. The CDR3 covers 12 residues, taking in both the cysteine and the phenylalanine. The sequence is cut down to CDR3 DNA, 36 bases in frame from base 1. V was cut back by 7 bases and J by 5 bases, leaving a gap of 14 bases between them. Full variable domain (CDR3 extended with the reference TRBV29-1 and TRBJ1-1 proteins): SAVISQKPSRDICQRGTSLTIQCQVDSQVTMMFWYRQQPGQSLTLIATANQGSEATYESGFVIDKFPISRPNLTFSTLTVSNMSPEDSSIYLCSGDNVATEAFFGQGTRLTVV.